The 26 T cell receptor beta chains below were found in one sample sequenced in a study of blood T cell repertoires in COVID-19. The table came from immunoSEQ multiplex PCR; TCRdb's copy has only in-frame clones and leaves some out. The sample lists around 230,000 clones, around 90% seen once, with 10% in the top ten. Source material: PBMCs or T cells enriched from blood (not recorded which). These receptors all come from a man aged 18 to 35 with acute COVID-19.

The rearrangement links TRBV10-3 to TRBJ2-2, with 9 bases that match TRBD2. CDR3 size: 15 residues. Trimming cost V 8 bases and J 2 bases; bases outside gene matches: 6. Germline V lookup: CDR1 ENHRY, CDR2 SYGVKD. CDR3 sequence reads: CAIGKTSGNTGELFF. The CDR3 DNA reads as TGTGCCATCGGGAAGACTAGCGGTAACACCGGGGAGCTGTTTTTT.

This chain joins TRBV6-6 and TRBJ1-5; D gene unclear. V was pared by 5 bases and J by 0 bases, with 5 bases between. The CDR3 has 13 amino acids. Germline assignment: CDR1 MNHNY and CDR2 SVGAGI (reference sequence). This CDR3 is CASSHYSNQPQHF. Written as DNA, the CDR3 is TGTGCCAGCAGTCATTATAGCAATCAGCCCCAGCATTTT.

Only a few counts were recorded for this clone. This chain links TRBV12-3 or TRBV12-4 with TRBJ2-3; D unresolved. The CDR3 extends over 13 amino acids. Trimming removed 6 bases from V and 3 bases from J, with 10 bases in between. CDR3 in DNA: TGTGCCAGCAGATCTCCCCTAACAGATACGCAGTATTTT. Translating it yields CASRSPLTDTQYF.

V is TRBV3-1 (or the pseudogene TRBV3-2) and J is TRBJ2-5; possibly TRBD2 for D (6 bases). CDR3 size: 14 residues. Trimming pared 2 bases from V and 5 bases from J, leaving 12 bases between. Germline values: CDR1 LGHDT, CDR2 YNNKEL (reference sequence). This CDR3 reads CASSQSGSGETQYF. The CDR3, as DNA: TGTGCCAGCAGCCAATCCGGGAGCGGGGAGACCCAGTACTTC.

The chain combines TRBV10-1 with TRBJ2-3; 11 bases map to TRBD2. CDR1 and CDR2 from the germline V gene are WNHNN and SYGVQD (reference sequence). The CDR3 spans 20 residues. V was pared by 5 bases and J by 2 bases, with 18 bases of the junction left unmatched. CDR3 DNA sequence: TGCGCCAGCAGTTCTGGGAGGGGTGGAACTAGCGGGGGACACACAGATACGCAGTATTTT. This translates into CASSSGRGGTSGGHTDTQYF.

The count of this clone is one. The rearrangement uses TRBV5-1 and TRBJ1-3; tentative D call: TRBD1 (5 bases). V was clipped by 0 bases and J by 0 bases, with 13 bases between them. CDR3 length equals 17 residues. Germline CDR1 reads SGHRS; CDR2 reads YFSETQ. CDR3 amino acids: CASSLDNRMFSGNTIYF. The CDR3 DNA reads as TGCGCCAGCAGCTTGGATAACAGGATGTTCTCTGGAAACACCATATATTTT. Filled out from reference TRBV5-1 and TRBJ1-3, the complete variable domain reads KAGVTQTPRYLIKTRGQQVTLSCSPISGHRSVSWYQQTPGQGLQFLFEYFSETQRNKGNFPGRFSGRQFSNSRSEMNVSTLELGDSALYLCASSLDNRMFSGNTIYFGEGSWLTVV.

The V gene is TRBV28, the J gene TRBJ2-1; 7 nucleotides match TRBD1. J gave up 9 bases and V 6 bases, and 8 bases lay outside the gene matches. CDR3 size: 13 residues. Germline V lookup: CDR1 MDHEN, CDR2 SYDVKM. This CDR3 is CASSQGQSFEQFF. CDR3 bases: TGTGCCAGCAGCCAGGGACAGTCATTTGAGCAGTTCTTC.

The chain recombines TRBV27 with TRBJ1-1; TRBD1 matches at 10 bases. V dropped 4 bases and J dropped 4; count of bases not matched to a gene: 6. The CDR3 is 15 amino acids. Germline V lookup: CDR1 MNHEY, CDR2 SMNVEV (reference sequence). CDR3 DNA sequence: TGTGCCAGCAGTTCCCGGGACAGGGGATCCACTGAAGCTTTCTTT. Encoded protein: CASSSRDRGSTEAFF.

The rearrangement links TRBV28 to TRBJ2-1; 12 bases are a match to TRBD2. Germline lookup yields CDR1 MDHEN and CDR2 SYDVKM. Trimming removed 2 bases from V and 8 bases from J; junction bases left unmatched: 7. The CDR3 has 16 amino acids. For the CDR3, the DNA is TGTGCCAGCAGTTTAGCTAGCGGGAGGGCCGTCTATGAGCAGTTCTTC. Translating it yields CASSLASGRAVYEQFF.

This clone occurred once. The DNA for the CDR3 is TGTGCCAGCAACGGGAAGGGCTCCTACGAGCAGTACTTC. It specifies CASNGKGSYEQYF. J is TRBJ2-7 and V is TRBV27; tentatively, D is TRBD2 (5 bases). Looked up from germline, CDR1 is MNHEY and CDR2 is SMNVEV (reference sequence). V was cut by 7 bases and J by 0 bases, with 10 bases left in between. This CDR3 is built from 13 residues.

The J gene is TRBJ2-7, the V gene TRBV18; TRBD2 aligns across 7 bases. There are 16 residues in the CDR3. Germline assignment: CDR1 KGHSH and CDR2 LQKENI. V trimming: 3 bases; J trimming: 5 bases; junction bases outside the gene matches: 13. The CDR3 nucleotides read TGTGCCAGCTCACCCCTGGCGGGAGAGGTTTCCCACGAGCAGTACTTC. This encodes CASSPLAGEVSHEQYF. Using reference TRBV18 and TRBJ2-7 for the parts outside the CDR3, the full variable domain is NAGVMQNPRHLVRRRGQEARLRCSPMKGHSHVYWYRQLPEEGLKFMVYLQKENIIDESGMPKERFSAEFPKEGPSILRIQQVVRGDSAAYFCASSPLAGEVSHEQYFGPGTRLTVT.

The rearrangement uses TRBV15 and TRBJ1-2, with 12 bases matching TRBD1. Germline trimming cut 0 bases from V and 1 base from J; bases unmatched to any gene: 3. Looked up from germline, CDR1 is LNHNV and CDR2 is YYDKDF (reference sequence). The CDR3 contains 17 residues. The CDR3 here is CATSREGTGGLNYGYTF. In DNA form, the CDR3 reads TGTGCCACCAGCAGAGAGGGGACAGGGGGCCTTAACTATGGCTACACCTTC.

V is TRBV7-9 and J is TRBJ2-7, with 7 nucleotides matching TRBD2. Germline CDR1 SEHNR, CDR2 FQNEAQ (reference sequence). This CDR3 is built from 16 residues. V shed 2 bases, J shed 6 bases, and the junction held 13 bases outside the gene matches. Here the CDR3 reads CASSLPNGEAGSEQYF. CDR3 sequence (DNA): TGTGCCAGCAGCTTACCTAACGGGGAAGCGGGAAGCGAGCAGTACTTC.

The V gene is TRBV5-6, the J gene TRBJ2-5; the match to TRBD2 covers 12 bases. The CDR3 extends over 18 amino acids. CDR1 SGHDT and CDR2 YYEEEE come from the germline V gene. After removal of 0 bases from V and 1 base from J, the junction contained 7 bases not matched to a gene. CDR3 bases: TGTGCCAGCAGCTTGGTAAGGGGACTAGCGGGCCTCCAAGAGACCCAGTACTTC. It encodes CASSLVRGLAGLQETQYF.

Here the CDR3 reads CASSLEFNEQYF. DNA of the CDR3: TGCGCCAGCAGCTTGGAATTTAACGAGCAGTACTTC. The chain has TRBV5-1 and TRBJ2-7; no clear D. In germline, CDR1 is SGHRS, CDR2 YFSETQ. The CDR3 contains 12 residues. The germline V and J ends were trimmed by 0 bases and 5 bases, with 6 bases remaining between them. The full variable domain, with the rest looked up from reference TRBV5-1 and TRBJ2-7, is KAGVTQTPRYLIKTRGQQVTLSCSPISGHRSVSWYQQTPGQGLQFLFEYFSETQRNKGNFPGRFSGRQFSNSRSEMNVSTLELGDSALYLCASSLEFNEQYFGPGTRLTVT.

DNA of the CDR3: TGTGCCAGCAGTGATGGCGGGGGCAGCTACACAGATACGCAGTATTTT. Translating it yields CASSDGGGSYTDTQYF. This sequence joins TRBV25-1 and TRBJ2-3; possible D gene TRBD2, 7 bases. The CDR3 has 16 residues. Looked up from germline, CDR1 is MGHDK and CDR2 is SYGVNS. V was cut by 3 bases and J by 2 bases, with 15 bases left in between.

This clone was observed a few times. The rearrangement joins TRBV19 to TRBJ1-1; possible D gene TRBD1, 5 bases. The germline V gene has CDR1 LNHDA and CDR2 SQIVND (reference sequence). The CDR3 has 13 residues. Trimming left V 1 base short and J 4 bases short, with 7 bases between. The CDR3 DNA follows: TGTGCCAGTAGTATAGCGGGGGGCACTGAAGCTTTCTTT. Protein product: CASSIAGGTEAFF. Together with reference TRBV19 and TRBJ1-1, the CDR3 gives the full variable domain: DGGITQSPKYLFRKEGQNVTLSCEQNLNHDAMYWYRQDPGQGLRLIYYSQIVNDFQKGDIAEGYSVSREKKESFPLTVTSAQKNPTAFYLCASSIAGGTEAFFGQGTRLTVV.

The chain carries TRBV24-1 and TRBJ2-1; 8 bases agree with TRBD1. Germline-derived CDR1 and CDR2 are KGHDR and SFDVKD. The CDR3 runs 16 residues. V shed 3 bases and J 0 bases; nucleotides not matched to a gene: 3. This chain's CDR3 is CATSDGTGGSYNEQFF. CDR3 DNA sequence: TGTGCCACCAGTGATGGAACAGGGGGCTCCTACAATGAGCAGTTCTTC.

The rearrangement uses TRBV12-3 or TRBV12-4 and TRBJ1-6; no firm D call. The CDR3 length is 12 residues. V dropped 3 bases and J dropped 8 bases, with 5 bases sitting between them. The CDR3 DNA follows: TGTGCCAGCAGTTTTAGTGATTCACCCCTCCACTTT. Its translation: CASSFSDSPLHF.

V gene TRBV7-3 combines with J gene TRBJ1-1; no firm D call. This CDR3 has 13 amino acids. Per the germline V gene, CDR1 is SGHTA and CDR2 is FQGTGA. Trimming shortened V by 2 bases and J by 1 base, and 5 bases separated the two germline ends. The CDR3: CASSLGRNTEAFF. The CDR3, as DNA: TGTGCCAGCAGCTTAGGCAGGAACACTGAAGCTTTCTTT.

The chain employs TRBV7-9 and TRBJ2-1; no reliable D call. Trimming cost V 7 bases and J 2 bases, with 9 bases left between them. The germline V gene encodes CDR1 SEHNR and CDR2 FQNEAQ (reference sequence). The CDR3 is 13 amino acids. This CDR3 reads CASTPVTYNEQFF. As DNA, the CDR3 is TGTGCCAGCACTCCGGTAACCTACAATGAGCAGTTCTTC.

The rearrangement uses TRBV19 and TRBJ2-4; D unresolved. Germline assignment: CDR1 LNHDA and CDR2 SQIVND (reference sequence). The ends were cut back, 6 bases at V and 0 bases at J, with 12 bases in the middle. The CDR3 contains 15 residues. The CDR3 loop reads CASRDFGLAKNIQYF. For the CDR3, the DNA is TGTGCCAGTAGAGACTTTGGCCTAGCCAAAAACATTCAGTACTTC.

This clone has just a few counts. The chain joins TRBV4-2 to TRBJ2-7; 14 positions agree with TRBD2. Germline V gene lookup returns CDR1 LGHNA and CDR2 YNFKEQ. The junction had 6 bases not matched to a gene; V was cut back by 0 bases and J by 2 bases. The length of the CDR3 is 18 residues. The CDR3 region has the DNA TGTGCCAGCAGCCAAGAGGGACTAGCGGGAGTAGGGGCCTACGAGCAGTACTTC. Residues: CASSQEGLAGVGAYEQYF.

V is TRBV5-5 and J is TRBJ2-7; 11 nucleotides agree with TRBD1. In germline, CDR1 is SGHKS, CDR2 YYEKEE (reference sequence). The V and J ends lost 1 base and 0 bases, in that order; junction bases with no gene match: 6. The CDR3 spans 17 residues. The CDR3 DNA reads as TGTGCCAGCAGCTTGAGGCCCGGGACAGGGGGCTCCTACGAGCAGTACTTC. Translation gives CASSLRPGTGGSYEQYF.

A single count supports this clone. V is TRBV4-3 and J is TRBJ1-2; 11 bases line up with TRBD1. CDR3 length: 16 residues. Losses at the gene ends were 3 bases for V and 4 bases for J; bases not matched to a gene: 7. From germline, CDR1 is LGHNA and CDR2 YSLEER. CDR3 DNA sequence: TGCGCCAGCAGCCAGGGACAGGGGGAAGTTATCTATGGCTACACCTTC. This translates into CASSQGQGEVIYGYTF.

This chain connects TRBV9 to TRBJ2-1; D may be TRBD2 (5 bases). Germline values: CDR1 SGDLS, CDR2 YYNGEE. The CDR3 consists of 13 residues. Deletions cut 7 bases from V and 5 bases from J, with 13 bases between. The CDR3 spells CASSGPRDNEQFF. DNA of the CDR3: TGTGCCAGCTCAGGACCGCGGGACAATGAGCAGTTCTTC.